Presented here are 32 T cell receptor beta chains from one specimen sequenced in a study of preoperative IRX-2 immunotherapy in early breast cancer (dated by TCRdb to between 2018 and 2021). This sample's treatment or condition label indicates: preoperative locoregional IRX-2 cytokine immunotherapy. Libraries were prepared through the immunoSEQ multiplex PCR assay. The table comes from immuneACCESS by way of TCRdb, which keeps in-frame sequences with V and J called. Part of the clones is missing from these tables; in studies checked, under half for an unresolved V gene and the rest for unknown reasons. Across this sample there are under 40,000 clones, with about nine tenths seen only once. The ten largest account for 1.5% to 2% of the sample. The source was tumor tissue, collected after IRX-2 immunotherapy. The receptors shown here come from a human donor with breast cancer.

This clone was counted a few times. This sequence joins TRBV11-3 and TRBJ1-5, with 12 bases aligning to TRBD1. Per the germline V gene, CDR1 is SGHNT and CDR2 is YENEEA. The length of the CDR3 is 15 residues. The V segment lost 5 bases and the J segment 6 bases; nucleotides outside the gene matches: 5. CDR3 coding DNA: TGTGCCAGCAGCCAGGGACAGGGGGCTTTTCAGCCCCAGCATTTT. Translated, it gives CASSQGQGAFQPQHF.

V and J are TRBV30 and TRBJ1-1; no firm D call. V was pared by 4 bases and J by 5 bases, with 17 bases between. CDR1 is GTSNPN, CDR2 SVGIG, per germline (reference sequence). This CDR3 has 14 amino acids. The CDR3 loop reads CAWTPVSVRTEAFF. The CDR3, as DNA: TGTGCCTGGACCCCCGTTTCGGTGAGGACTGAAGCTTTCTTT.

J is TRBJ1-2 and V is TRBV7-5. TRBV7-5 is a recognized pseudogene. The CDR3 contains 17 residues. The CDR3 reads CASSLDGTGATGYGYTF. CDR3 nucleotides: TGTGCCAGCAGCTTAGACGGCACGGGGGCGACCGGCTATGGCTACACCTTC.

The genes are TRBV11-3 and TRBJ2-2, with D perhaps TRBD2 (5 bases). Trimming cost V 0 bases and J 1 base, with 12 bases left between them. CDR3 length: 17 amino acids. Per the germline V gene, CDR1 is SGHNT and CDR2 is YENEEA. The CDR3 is CASSLDRFRGNTGELFF. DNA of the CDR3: TGTGCCAGCAGCTTAGATCGGTTTCGGGGGAACACCGGGGAGCTGTTTTTT.

The CDR3 bases are TGTGCCAGTAGGACGCTAGCGGGAGGCTCCTACAATGAGCAGTTCTTC. This sequence encodes CASRTLAGGSYNEQFF. The genes are TRBV19 and TRBJ2-1, with 11 bases aligning to TRBD2. The CDR3 covers 16 residues. Trimming cost V 6 bases and J 0 bases; bases outside gene matches: 4. Germline CDR1 is LNHDA and CDR2 is SQIVND (reference sequence).

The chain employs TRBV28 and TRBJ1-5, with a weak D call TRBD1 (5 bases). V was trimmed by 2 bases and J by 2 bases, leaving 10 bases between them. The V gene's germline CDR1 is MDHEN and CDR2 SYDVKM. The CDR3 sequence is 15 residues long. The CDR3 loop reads CASSLPGFGNQPQHF. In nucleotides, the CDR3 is TGTGCCAGCAGTTTACCAGGGTTTGGCAATCAGCCCCAGCATTTT.

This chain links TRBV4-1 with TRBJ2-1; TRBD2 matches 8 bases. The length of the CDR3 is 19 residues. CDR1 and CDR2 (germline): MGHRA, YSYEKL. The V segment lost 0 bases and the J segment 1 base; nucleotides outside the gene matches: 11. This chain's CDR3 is CASSQDPPGAGASYNEQFF. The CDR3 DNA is TGCGCCAGCAGCCAAGATCCGCCCGGAGCGGGGGCTTCCTACAATGAGCAGTTCTTC.

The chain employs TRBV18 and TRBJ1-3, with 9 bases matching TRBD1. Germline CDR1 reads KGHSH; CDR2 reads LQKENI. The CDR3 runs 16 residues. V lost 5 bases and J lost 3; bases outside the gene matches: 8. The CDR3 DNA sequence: TGTGCCAGCTCATCAAGGGACAGGGCTGGTGGAAACACCATATATTTT. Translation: CASSSRDRAGGNTIYF.

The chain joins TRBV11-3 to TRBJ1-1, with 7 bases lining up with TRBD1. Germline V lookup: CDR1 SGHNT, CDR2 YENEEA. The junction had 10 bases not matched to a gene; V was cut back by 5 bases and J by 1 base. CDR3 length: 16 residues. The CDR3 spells CASSPRTGTTNTEAFF. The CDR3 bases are TGTGCCAGCAGCCCCAGGACAGGCACCACGAACACTGAAGCTTTCTTT.

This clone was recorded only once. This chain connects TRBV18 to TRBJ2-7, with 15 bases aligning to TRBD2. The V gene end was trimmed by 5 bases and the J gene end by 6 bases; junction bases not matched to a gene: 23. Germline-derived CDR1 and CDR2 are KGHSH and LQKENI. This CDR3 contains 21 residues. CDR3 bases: TGTGCCAGCTCATCGCGCCCCCGGACTAGCGGGAGGGCCGCTAGGTCAATCGAGCAGTACTTC. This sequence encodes CASSSRPRTSGRAARSIEQYF.

The CDR3 here is CASSWDGLAEPPYNEQFF. The DNA for the CDR3 is TGTGCCAGCAGCTGGGACGGACTAGCGGAGCCTCCCTACAATGAGCAGTTCTTC. The rearrangement uses TRBV11-3 and TRBJ2-1, with TRBD2 matching over 10 bases. The CDR3 is 18 amino acids. V dropped 4 bases and J dropped 2; count of bases not matched to a gene: 11. Germline CDR1 reads SGHNT; CDR2 reads YENEEA.

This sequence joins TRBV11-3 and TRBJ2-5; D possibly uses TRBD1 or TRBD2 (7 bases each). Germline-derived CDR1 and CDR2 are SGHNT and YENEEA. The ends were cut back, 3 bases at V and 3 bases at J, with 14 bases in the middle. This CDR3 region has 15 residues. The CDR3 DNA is TGTGCCAGCAGCTTTGGGGGGGACAGCAAAGAGACCCAGTACTTC. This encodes CASSFGGDSKETQYF.

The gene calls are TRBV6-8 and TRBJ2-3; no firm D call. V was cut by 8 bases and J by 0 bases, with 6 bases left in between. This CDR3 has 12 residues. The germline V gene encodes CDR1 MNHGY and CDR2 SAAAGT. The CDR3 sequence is CASGTSTDTQYF. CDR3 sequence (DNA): TGTGCCAGCGGAACTAGCACAGATACGCAGTATTTT.

CDR3 in DNA: TGCGCCAGCAGCCACGGGACTTACTCCTACAATGAGCAGTTCTTC. Protein sequence: CASSHGTYSYNEQFF. The chain carries TRBV5-1 and TRBJ2-1; possible D gene TRBD2, 6 bases. V lost 4 bases to trimming and J lost 0 bases, with 11 bases between them. This CDR3 region has 15 residues. Per germline, CDR1 SGHRS and CDR2 YFSETQ.

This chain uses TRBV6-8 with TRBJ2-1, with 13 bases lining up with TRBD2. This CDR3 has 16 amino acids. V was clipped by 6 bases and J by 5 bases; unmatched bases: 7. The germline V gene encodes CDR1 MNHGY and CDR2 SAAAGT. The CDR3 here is CASRKVGTSGNNEQFF. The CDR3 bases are TGTGCCAGCAGAAAGGTCGGGACTAGCGGGAACAATGAGCAGTTCTTC.

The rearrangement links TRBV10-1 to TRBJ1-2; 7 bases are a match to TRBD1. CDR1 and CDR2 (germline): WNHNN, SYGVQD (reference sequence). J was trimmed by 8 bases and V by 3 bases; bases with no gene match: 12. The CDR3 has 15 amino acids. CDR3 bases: TGCGCCAGCAGTGAAGAAGGGACAGAGGCATACGGCTACACCTTC. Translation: CASSEEGTEAYGYTF.

CDR3 coding DNA: TGTGCCAGCAGACCTAGCGGGAGAGGCTACGAGCAGTACTTC. Translated: CASRPSGRGYEQYF. The chain links TRBV7-1 to TRBJ2-7, with 10 bases aligning to TRBD2. TRBV7-1 is known as an ORF, though its function is uncertain. V gave up 6 bases and J gave up 3 bases; unmatched junction bases: 5. The CDR3 is 14 amino acids.

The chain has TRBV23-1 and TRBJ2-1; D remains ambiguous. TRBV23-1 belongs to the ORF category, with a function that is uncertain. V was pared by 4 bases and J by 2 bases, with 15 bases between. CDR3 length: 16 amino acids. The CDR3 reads CASSPQEGLPYNEQFF. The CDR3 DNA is TGCGCCAGCAGTCCCCAAGAAGGTTTACCCTACAATGAGCAGTTCTTC.

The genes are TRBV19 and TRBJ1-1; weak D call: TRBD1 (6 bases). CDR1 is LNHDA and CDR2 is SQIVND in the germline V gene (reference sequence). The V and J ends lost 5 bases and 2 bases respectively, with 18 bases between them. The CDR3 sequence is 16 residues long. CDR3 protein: CASSLPWTEINTEAFF. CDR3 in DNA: TGTGCCAGTAGTTTACCCTGGACAGAAATAAACACTGAAGCTTTCTTT.

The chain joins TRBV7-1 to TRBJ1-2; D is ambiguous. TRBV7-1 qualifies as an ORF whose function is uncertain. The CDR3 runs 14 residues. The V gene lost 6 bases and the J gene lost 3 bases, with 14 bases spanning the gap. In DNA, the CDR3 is TGTGCCAGCAGATTCCAAGGAAGGGACTATGGCTACACCTTC. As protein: CASRFQGRDYGYTF.

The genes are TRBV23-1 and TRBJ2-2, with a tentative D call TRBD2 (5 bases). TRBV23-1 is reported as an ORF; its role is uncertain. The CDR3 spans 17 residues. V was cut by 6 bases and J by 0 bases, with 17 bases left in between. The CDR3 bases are TGCGCCAGCAGCCAAGAAGCGGTTTTCGCGAACACCGGGGAGCTGTTTTTT. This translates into CASSQEAVFANTGELFF.

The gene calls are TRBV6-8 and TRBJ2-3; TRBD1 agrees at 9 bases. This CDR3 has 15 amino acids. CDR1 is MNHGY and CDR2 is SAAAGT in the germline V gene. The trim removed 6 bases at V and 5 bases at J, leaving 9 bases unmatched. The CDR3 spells CASRLQGARKDTQYF. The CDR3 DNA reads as TGTGCCAGCAGACTACAGGGGGCCCGAAAAGATACGCAGTATTTT.

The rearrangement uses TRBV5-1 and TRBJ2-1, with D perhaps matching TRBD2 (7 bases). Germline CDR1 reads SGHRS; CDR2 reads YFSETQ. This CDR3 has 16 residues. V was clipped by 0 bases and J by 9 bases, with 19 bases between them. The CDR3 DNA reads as TGCGCCAGCAGCTTGGGCGGGGGCCCAGGGTTCGGTGAGCAGTTCTTC. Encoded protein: CASSLGGGPGFGEQFF.

The chain's CDR3 is CASSAGLAKNIQYF. DNA for the CDR3: TGTGCCAGCTCGGCAGGGTTAGCCAAAAACATTCAGTACTTC. The rearrangement joins TRBV18 to TRBJ2-4; D may be TRBD1 (5 bases). Trimming cost V 6 bases and J 0 bases, with 9 bases left between them. Germline CDR1 is KGHSH and CDR2 is LQKENI. The CDR3 covers 14 residues.

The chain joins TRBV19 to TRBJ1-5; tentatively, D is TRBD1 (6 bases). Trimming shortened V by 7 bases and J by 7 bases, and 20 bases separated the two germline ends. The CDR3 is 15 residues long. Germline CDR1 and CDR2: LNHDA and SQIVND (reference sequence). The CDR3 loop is CASTSSTGARQPQHF. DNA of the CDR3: TGTGCCAGTACTTCATCGACGGGGGCGCGACAGCCCCAGCATTTT.

The CDR3, as DNA: TGTGCCAGCAGCTTCGGACGTCAGAATAATGAAAAACTGTTTTTT. Amino acids: CASSFGRQNNEKLFF. This chain joins TRBV11-3 and TRBJ1-4; no firm D call. The germline gives CDR1 SGHNT, CDR2 YENEEA. This CDR3 comprises 15 residues. V lost 3 bases and J lost 4, with 12 bases in between.

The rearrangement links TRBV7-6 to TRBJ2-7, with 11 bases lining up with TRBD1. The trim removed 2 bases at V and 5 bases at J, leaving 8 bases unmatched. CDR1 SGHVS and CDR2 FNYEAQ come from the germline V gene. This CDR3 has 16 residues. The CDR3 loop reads CASSLTRTGGWNEQYF. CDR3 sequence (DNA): TGTGCCAGCAGCTTAACCCGGACAGGGGGCTGGAACGAGCAGTACTTC.

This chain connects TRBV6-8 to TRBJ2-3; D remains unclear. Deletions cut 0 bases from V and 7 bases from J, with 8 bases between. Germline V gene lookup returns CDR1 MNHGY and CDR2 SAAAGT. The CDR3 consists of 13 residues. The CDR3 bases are TGTGCCAGCAGTTACTCGGACCCTCATACGCAGTATTTT. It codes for CASSYSDPHTQYF.

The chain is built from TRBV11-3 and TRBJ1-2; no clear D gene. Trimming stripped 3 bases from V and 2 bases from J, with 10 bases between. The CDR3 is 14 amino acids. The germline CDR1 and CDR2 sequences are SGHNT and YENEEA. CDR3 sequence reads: CASSLRVQNYGYTF. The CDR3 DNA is TGTGCCAGCAGCTTGAGGGTACAGAACTATGGCTACACCTTC.

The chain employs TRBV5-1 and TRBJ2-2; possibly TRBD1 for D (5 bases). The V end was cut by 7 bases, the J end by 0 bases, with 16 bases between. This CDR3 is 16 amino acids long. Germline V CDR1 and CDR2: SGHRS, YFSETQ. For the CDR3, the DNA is TGCGCCAGCCTACCCCTGGGGCGCCCGAACACCGGGGAGCTGTTTTTT. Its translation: CASLPLGRPNTGELFF.

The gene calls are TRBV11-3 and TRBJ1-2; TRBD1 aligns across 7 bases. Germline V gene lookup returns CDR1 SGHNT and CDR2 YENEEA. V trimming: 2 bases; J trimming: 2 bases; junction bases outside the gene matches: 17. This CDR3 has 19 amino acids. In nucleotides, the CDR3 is TGTGCCAGCAGCTTATCTCGTGTACCGGCAGGGGGAGACAACTATGGCTACACCTTC. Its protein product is CASSLSRVPAGGDNYGYTF.

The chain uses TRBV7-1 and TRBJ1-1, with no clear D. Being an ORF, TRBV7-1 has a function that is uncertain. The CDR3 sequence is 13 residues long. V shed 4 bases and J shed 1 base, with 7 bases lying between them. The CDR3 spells CASSLMTNTEAFF. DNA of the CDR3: TGTGCCAGCAGCTTAATGACGAACACTGAAGCTTTCTTT.